The 16 T cell receptor beta chains in this list originate from one sample, sequenced in a study of CD8+CD57+ T cells in acquired aplastic anemia. It was patients with CD8+CD57+ cell expansion by flow cytometry who were chosen for sequencing. CDR3 and TCR beta VDJ profiling relied on genomic DNA as the template. TCRdb passed the reads through MiXCR, listing each CDR3 protein once. This table has 150,000 to 200,000 distinct CDR3 sequences, roughly half appearing once. Sequenced sample: sorted CD4+, CD8+, or CD8+CD57+ T cells (not recorded which) from PBMCs. Receptor source: a human donor with aplastic anemia.

This rearrangement joins TRBV15 to TRBJ2-7, with a weak D call TRBD2 (5 bases). Per the germline V gene, CDR1 is LNHNV and CDR2 is YYDKDF (reference sequence). This CDR3 has 14 residues. V lost 2 bases, J lost 2 bases, and 10 bases lay in between. The DNA of the CDR3 is TGTGCCACCAGCAGACCGACGGGAACCTACGAGCAGTACTTC. This codes for CATSRPTGTYEQYF.

The rearrangement uses TRBV7-3 and TRBJ2-1, with a possible D match to TRBD1 (6 bases). In germline, CDR1 is SGHTA, CDR2 FQGTGA. The germline V and J ends were trimmed by 5 bases and 5 bases, with 10 bases remaining between them. The length of the CDR3 is 13 residues. The DNA for the CDR3 is TGTGCCAGCAGCAGGACAGCAAACAATGAGCAGTTCTTC. Its translation: CASSRTANNEQFF.

The V and J genes are TRBV11-2 and TRBJ1-6, with 10 bases lining up with TRBD1. The CDR3 length is 17 residues. Germline CDR1 and CDR2: SGHAT and FQNNGV. J lost 9 bases, V lost 5 bases, and 13 bases had no gene match. CDR3 in amino acids: CASSPPDRGTIRSPLHF. CDR3 coding DNA: TGTGCCAGCAGCCCGCCGGACAGGGGGACAATCCGTTCACCCCTCCACTTT. The full variable domain, with the rest looked up from reference TRBV11-2 and TRBJ1-6, is EAGVAQSPRYKIIEKRQSVAFWCNPISGHATLYWYQQILGQGPKLLIQFQNNGVVDDSQLPKDRFSAERLKGVDSTLKIQPAKLEDSAVYLCASSPPDRGTIRSPLHFGNGTRLTVT.

At least ten counts were recorded for this clonotype. This chain connects TRBV5-1 to TRBJ2-1; 10 bases align to TRBD2. The CDR3 covers 15 residues. Unmatched junction bases numbered 1, after V lost 2 bases and J lost 2 bases. Per the germline V gene, CDR1 is SGHRS and CDR2 is YFSETQ. The CDR3 nucleotides are TGCGCCAGCAGCTTAGCGGGGGGGACCTACAATGAGCAGTTCTTC. This codes for CASSLAGGTYNEQFF. The complete variable domain, with remaining parts taken from reference TRBV5-1 and TRBJ2-1, reads KAGVTQTPRYLIKTRGQQVTLSCSPISGHRSVSWYQQTPGQGLQFLFEYFSETQRNKGNFPGRFSGRQFSNSRSEMNVSTLELGDSALYLCASSLAGGTYNEQFFGPGTRLTVL.

The chain couples TRBV2 to TRBJ1-2; 7 bases are a match to TRBD1. V was clipped by 3 bases and J by 1 base; unmatched bases: 2. Looked up from germline, CDR1 is SNHLY and CDR2 is FYNNEI. The CDR3 covers 14 residues. The CDR3: CASSEDRSNYGYTF. CDR3 nucleotides: TGTGCCAGCAGTGAGGACAGGAGTAACTATGGCTACACCTTC.

This clonotype has a count of ten or more. The genes are TRBV6-2 or TRBV6-3 and TRBJ1-5, with 9 bases identical to TRBD1. J lost 6 bases, V lost 2 bases, and 8 bases had no gene match. The germline V gene encodes CDR1 MNHEY and CDR2 SVGEGT. The CDR3 runs to 16 residues. The CDR3 DNA sequence: TGTGCCAGCAGTTACGGACAGGGGAAAGTCGGTCAGCCCCAGCATTTT. Its translation: CASSYGQGKVGQPQHF.

The chain joins TRBV15 to TRBJ1-1; TRBD1 might be the D (6 bases). CDR1 is LNHNV and CDR2 is YYDKDF in the germline V gene (reference sequence). V was clipped by 5 bases and J by 3 bases, with 19 bases between them. This CDR3 has 16 amino acids. This CDR3 reads CATSSGDLQGDTEAFF. The DNA of the CDR3 is TGTGCCACCAGCTCCGGAGATTTACAGGGTGACACTGAAGCTTTCTTT.

The V gene is TRBV10-3, the J gene TRBJ2-1; D unclear. From germline, CDR1 is ENHRY and CDR2 SYGVKD. V lost 0 bases and J 9 bases, leaving 12 bases between the germline ends. CDR3 size: 14 residues. The CDR3 sequence: CAISESKGSGEQFF. CDR3 sequence (DNA): TGTGCCATCAGTGAGTCGAAGGGTTCGGGTGAGCAGTTCTTC.

V and J are TRBV11-3 and TRBJ2-3; D perhaps matches TRBD2 (6 bases). Germline CDR1 is SGHNT and CDR2 is YENEEA. This CDR3 comprises 15 residues. The V and J ends lost 4 bases and 4 bases respectively, with 15 bases between them. The DNA of the CDR3 is TGTGCCAGCAGCTACCTGGGTGCGGGATCAGATACGCAGTATTTT. Protein product: CASSYLGAGSDTQYF.

The CDR3 region has the DNA TGTGCCATCAGTTCCGGGACTAGCGGGAGTTACAATGAGCAGTTCTTC. The encoded protein is CAISSGTSGSYNEQFF. The V gene is TRBV10-3, the J gene TRBJ2-1; 14 positions match TRBD2. Germline assignment: CDR1 ENHRY and CDR2 SYGVKD. This CDR3 contains 16 residues. The J segment lost 4 bases and the V segment lost 5 bases, leaving 4 bases of the junction unmatched.

Points on this clonotype: One base away lies a much larger clone, so this may be a sequencing read error. The gene calls are TRBV12-3 or TRBV12-4 and TRBJ1-4; D not resolved. With 6 bases removed from V and 7 bases from J, the gap between germline ends came to 21 bases. CDR3 size: 16 residues. The CDR3 coding sequence is TGTGCCAGCAGGACACGACGGACGCCCACGAGTGAAAAACTGTTTTTT. This codes for CASRTRRTPTSEKLFF.

This chain links TRBV29-1 with TRBJ1-4, with 8 positions matching TRBD1. Trimming at V came to 6 bases and at J to 10 bases, leaving 10 bases not matched to a gene. Germline lookup yields CDR1 SQVTM and CDR2 ANQGSEA. The CDR3 covers 13 residues. In nucleotides, the CDR3 is TGCAGCGTCGCCCCGGACAGGGAAGGAAAACTGTTTTTT. It codes for CSVAPDREGKLFF.

This clonotype was seen just once. The rearrangement uses TRBV24-1 and TRBJ2-7; no clear D gene. Germline lookup yields CDR1 KGHDR and CDR2 SFDVKD. The CDR3 consists of 12 residues. The V and J ends lost 7 bases and 1 base respectively, with 7 bases between them. CDR3 sequence reads: CATRDQSYEQYF. CDR3 in DNA: TGTGCCACCAGAGACCAATCCTACGAGCAGTACTTC.

The chain uses TRBV19 and TRBJ1-5, with TRBD1 identical over 7 bases. V lost 5 bases to trimming and J lost 4 bases; unmatched junction nucleotides: 8. CDR1 and CDR2 from the germline V gene are LNHDA and SQIVND (reference sequence). This CDR3 comprises 15 residues. The CDR3 sequence: CASSYAGGRNQPQHF. CDR3 coding DNA: TGTGCCAGTAGTTACGCAGGGGGAAGGAATCAGCCCCAGCATTTT.

At least ten counts were recorded for this clonotype. This chain joins TRBV9 and TRBJ2-3; D remains unclear. Germline lookup yields CDR1 SGDLS and CDR2 YYNGEE. CDR3 length: 13 amino acids. The V end lost 4 bases, the J end lost 4 bases, and 10 bases lay between the germline ends. This CDR3 is CASSLAKPDTQYF. The DNA for the CDR3 is TGTGCCAGCAGCCTCGCGAAGCCAGATACGCAGTATTTT.

This chain connects TRBV18 to TRBJ2-1; 14 nucleotides agree with TRBD2. The CDR3 loop spans 15 amino acids. CDR1 and CDR2 from the germline V gene are KGHSH and LQKENI. V lost 3 bases, J lost 7 bases, and 2 bases stayed unmatched. The CDR3 loop is CASSPGLAGENEQFF. As DNA, the CDR3 is TGTGCCAGCTCACCGGGACTAGCGGGAGAGAATGAGCAGTTCTTC.